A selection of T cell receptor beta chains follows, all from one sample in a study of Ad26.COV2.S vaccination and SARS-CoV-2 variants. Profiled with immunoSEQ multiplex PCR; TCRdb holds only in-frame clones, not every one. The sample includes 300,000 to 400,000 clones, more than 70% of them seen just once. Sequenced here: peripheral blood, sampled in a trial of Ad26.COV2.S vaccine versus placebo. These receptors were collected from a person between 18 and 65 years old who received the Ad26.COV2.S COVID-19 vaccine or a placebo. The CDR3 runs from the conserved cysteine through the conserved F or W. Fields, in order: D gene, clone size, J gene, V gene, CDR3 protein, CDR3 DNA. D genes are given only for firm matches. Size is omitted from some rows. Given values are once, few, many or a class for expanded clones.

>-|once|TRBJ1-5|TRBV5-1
CASSPGETGYSNQPQHF
TGCGCCAGCAGCCCTGGAGAAACCGGGTATAGCAATCAGCCCCAGCATTTT
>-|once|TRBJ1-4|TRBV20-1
CSATGEKLFF
TGCAGTGCTACAGGAGAAAAACTGTTTTTT
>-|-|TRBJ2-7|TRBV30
CAWSGGSRSTYEQYF
TGTGCCTGGAGTGGGGGGTCGAGAAGCACCTACGAGCAGTACTTC
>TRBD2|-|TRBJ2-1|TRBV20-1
CSASPGGDYEQFF
TGCAGTGCTAGTCCCGGGGGGGACTATGAGCAGTTCTTC
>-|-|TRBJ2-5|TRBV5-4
CASSLVAQETQYF
TGTGCCAGCAGCTTGGTGGCTCAAGAGACCCAGTACTTC
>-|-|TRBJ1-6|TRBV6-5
CASSLRNYSPLHF
TGTGCCAGCAGCCTCAGAAACTATTCACCCCTCCACTTT
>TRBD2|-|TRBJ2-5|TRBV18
CASSPRTSGGQETQYF
TGTGCCAGCTCACCTCGGACTAGCGGGGGCCAAGAGACCCAGTACTTC
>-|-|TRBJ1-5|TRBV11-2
CASSLGPFQPQHF
TGTGCCAGCAGCTTAGGCCCGTTTCAGCCCCAGCATTTT
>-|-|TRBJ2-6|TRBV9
CASSVSGVLGRSGANVLTF
TGTGCCAGCAGCGTTTCAGGGGTACTCGGCCGCTCTGGGGCCAACGTCCTGACTTTC
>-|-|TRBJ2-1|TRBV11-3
CASSLIGTGVSYNEQFF
TGTGCCAGCAGCTTAATCGGGACGGGGGTCTCCTACAATGAGCAGTTCTTC
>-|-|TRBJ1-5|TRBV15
CATSSGIKEVQPQHF
TGTGCCACCAGCAGCGGAATTAAGGAAGTGCAGCCCCAGCATTTT
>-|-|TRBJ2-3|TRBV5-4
CASGSMDRGDTDTQYF
TGTGCCAGCGGCTCAATGGACAGAGGAGACACAGATACGCAGTATTTT
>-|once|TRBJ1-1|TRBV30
CAWSSQLNTEAFF
TGTGCCTGGAGTAGCCAGCTGAACACTGAAGCTTTCTTT
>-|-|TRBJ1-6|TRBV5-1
CASSLDQWPVLGSPLHF
TGCGCCAGCAGCTTAGACCAGTGGCCAGTTTTGGGATCACCCCTCCACTTT
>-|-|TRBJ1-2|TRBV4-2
CASSHPTGVYGYTF
TGTGCCAGCAGCCACCCAACGGGGGTATATGGCTACACCTTC